This T cell receptor (beta chain) was found in a study of cytomegalovirus exposure and HLA in healthy donors. With 60 Vbeta and 13 Jbeta primers, the PCR was carried out. The protocol was immunoSEQ multiplex PCR, while the TCRdb copy is restricted to in-frame clones and leaves out a portion. The sample comprises about 140,000 clones, more than 60% of which are singletons, and around 9.3% rests with the top ten. Trimming took off 0 bases at V and 4 bases at J, with 7 bases between the two ends. This CDR3 region has 13 residues. Germline V gene lookup returns CDR1 GTSNPN and CDR2 SVGIG (reference sequence).

This sequence was found in a man aged 25 to 45 in good health and CMV-seropositive. V is TRBV30 and J is TRBJ1-3; D unclear. The sequencing sample was made of PBMCs. CDR3 bases: TGTGCCTGGAGTGTTTCCAGGGGAAACACCATATATTTT. Its translation is CAWSVSRGNTIYF. Full variable domain (rest looked up from reference TRBV30 and TRBJ1-3): SQTIHQWPATLVQPVGSPLSLECTVEGTSNPNLYWYRQAAGRGLQLLFYSVGIGQISSEVPQNLSASRPQDRQFILSSKKLLLSDSGFYLCAWSVSRGNTIYFGEGSWLTVV.